These 26 T cell receptor beta chains came from one sample sequenced in a study of response to subunit inactivated influenza vaccine. TCRdb re-called the RT-PCR reads with MiXCR, one entry per CDR3 protein. The sample consists of about 540,000 distinct CDR3 sequences, approximately 24% of them appearing once. The sample also formed part of further work on T cells expressing NK-cell markers. Per that study: As the method of synthesis, 5'RACE template switching with UMIs yielded TCR beta cDNA.

The material sequenced was CD4+ T cells sorted from PBMCs, taken roughly 12 days after vaccination. Source of these receptors: a man in his fifties who received an inactivated influenza vaccine.

The chain combines TRBV10-3 with TRBJ2-3; D not resolved. Germline V gene data show CDR1 as ENHRY and CDR2 as SYGVKD. The CDR3 has 14 amino acids. V shed 0 bases and J shed 4 bases, with 8 bases lying between them. The CDR3 DNA reads as TGTGCCATCAGTGAGTCCGTGGGCCCAGATACGCAGTATTTT. It yields the protein CAISESVGPDTQYF.

This sequence joins TRBV29-1 and TRBJ2-6; D might be TRBD1 (6 bases). Between the trimmed V and J ends, which lost 4 bases and 2 bases, there was a span of 9 bases. CDR3 length equals 14 residues. Germline values: CDR1 SQVTM, CDR2 ANQGSEA. This CDR3 reads CSVATGTGANVLTF. The CDR3 DNA sequence: TGCAGCGTTGCAACAGGGACTGGGGCCAACGTCCTGACTTTC.

The chain joins TRBV5-1 to TRBJ1-2; unclear D gene. CDR3 length: 14 residues. Germline V gene sequence: CDR1 SGHRS, CDR2 YFSETQ. V lost 0 bases and J 2 bases, leaving 8 bases between the germline ends. CDR3 region: CASSLAVTNYGYTF. CDR3 coding DNA: TGCGCCAGCAGCTTGGCCGTCACCAACTATGGCTACACCTTC.

The gene calls are TRBV29-1 and TRBJ2-4, with D hard to call. The V and J ends lost 5 bases and 0 bases respectively, with 14 bases between them. The CDR3 is 15 amino acids. Germline CDR1 and CDR2: SQVTM and ANQGSEA. The CDR3 DNA is TGCAGCGTTACCTCGGTTAGGCTAGCCAAAAACATTCAGTACTTC. Amino acids: CSVTSVRLAKNIQYF.

The chain links TRBV4-3 to TRBJ2-1; TRBD1 aligns across 9 bases. J was trimmed by 7 bases and V by 3 bases; bases with no gene match: 4. Germline lookup yields CDR1 LGHNA and CDR2 YSLEER. The CDR3 has 14 amino acids. The CDR3 sequence: CASSQGQGWNEQFF. CDR3 in DNA: TGCGCCAGCAGCCAGGGACAGGGATGGAATGAGCAGTTCTTC.

This clonotype was found a few times. The CDR3: CASSQFVRDTEAFF. The CDR3 nucleotides read TGTGCCAGCAGCCAATTCGTGAGGGACACTGAAGCTTTCTTT. V gene TRBV3-1 combines with J gene TRBJ1-1; D unresolved. The V end was cut by 2 bases, the J end by 3 bases, with 10 bases between. Germline CDR1 LGHDT, CDR2 YNNKEL (reference sequence). The CDR3 spans 14 residues.

In this sample, this clonotype turned up many times. The chain has TRBV12-3 or TRBV12-4 and TRBJ2-1; a possible D gene is TRBD2 (5 bases). V was trimmed by 6 bases and J by 10 bases, leaving 22 bases between them. The CDR3 totals 15 residues. CDR3 in amino acids: CASSPRERQKSEQFF. The CDR3 region has the DNA TGTGCCAGCAGCCCTAGGGAGCGGCAAAAATCAGAGCAGTTCTTC.

The chain has TRBV9 and TRBJ2-7, with 7 nucleotides matching TRBD1. Trimming took 2 bases from V and 4 from J; bases not matched to a gene: 3. The CDR3 contains 13 residues. Germline lookup yields CDR1 SGDLS and CDR2 YYNGEE. DNA of the CDR3: TGTGCCAGCAGCGTGACACAGGGGTACGAGCAGTACTTC. Amino acid sequence: CASSVTQGYEQYF.

The CDR3 sequence is CASSLVFSSGQSTDTQYF. The CDR3 nucleotides read TGTGCCAGCAGCTTAGTATTCTCCAGCGGCCAAAGCACAGATACGCAGTATTTT. The rearrangement joins TRBV11-2 to TRBJ2-3; a weak D match, TRBD2 (5 bases). Trimming stripped 1 base from V and 0 bases from J, with 17 bases between. This CDR3 region has 18 residues. Per the germline V gene, CDR1 is SGHAT and CDR2 is FQNNGV. The full variable domain, with the rest looked up from reference TRBV11-2 and TRBJ2-3, is EAGVAQSPRYKIIEKRQSVAFWCNPISGHATLYWYQQILGQGPKLLIQFQNNGVVDDSQLPKDRFSAERLKGVDSTLKIQPAKLEDSAVYLCASSLVFSSGQSTDTQYFGPGTRLTVL.

This chain uses TRBV12-3 or TRBV12-4 with TRBJ2-3, with D perhaps TRBD1 (6 bases). The CDR3 has 15 amino acids. Trimming stripped 6 bases from V and 0 bases from J, with 13 bases between. The CDR3 region has the DNA TGTGCCAGCAGCTTCCGAGGACAGAGCACAGATACGCAGTATTTT. Amino acid sequence: CASSFRGQSTDTQYF.

The V and J genes are TRBV12-2 and TRBJ2-7; the table's D call, TRBD1, has no DNA check behind it. TRBV12-2 is described as a pseudogene. This CDR3 has 15 residues. The CDR3 sequence: CALPRGGVTIYEQYF. For the CDR3, the DNA is TGTGCTCTACCCCGGGGCGGGGTTACCATCTACGAGCAGTACTTC.

The chain recombines TRBV7-2 with TRBJ2-2; D is unresolved. The CDR3 is 16 amino acids. Germline lookup yields CDR1 SGHTA and CDR2 FQGNSA. The V and J ends lost 5 bases and 1 base respectively, with 14 bases between them. For the CDR3, the DNA is TGTGCCAGCAGCCCCGGGCGGCAGGAGAACACCGGGGAGCTGTTTTTT. Amino acid sequence: CASSPGRQENTGELFF.

This chain uses TRBV7-2 with TRBJ2-3, with D possibly TRBD2 on 5 matching bases. With 6 bases removed from V and 9 bases from J, the gap between germline ends came to 10 bases. Germline V lookup: CDR1 SGHTA, CDR2 FQGNSA. This CDR3 comprises 11 residues. CDR3 DNA sequence: TGTGCCAGCAGAATAGCGTCGACGCAGTATTTT. The encoded protein is CASRIASTQYF.

This clonotype was seen a handful of times. The J gene is TRBJ2-2, the V gene TRBV5-1; D call uncertain. CDR3 length equals 15 residues. Germline CDR1 reads SGHRS; CDR2 reads YFSETQ. With 4 bases removed from V and 1 base from J, the gap between germline ends came to 11 bases. The CDR3 loop is CASSPTLRNTGELFF. CDR3 sequence (DNA): TGCGCCAGCAGCCCGACCCTGAGGAACACCGGGGAGCTGTTTTTT.

This clonotype was seen ten or more times. The genes are TRBV20-1 and TRBJ1-2; tentative D call: TRBD1 (6 bases). The CDR3 has 14 amino acids. Germline V gene sequence: CDR1 DFQATT, CDR2 SNEGSKA (reference sequence). The germline V and J ends were trimmed by 3 bases and 4 bases, with 15 bases remaining between them. The CDR3 here is CSASEQGSSYGYTF. The DNA of the CDR3 is TGCAGTGCTAGCGAACAGGGATCCTCCTATGGCTACACCTTC.

In its sample, this clonotype was seen a few times. This rearrangement joins TRBV3-1 to TRBJ2-7; 9 positions agree with TRBD2. Unmatched junction bases numbered 8, after V lost 5 bases and J lost 3 bases. In germline, CDR1 is LGHDT, CDR2 YNNKEL (reference sequence). The CDR3 has 15 residues. The CDR3 here is CASSSLAGHRYEQYF. In nucleotides, the CDR3 is TGTGCCAGCAGCTCTCTAGCGGGGCACCGCTACGAGCAGTACTTC.

The rearrangement links TRBV9 to TRBJ2-3, with 7 bases that match TRBD1. There are 16 residues in the CDR3. Trimming took 2 bases from V and 6 from J; bases not matched to a gene: 12. Germline CDR1 SGDLS, CDR2 YYNGEE. CDR3 residues: CASSVKGDSVGDTQYF. Written as DNA, the CDR3 is TGTGCCAGCAGCGTTAAAGGGGACAGTGTCGGGGATACGCAGTATTTT. The variable domain in full, with the rest retrieved from reference TRBV9 and TRBJ2-3, is DSGVTQTPKHLITATGQRVTLRCSPRSGDLSVYWYQQSLDQGLQFLIQYYNGEERAKGNILERFSAQQFPDLHSELNLSSLELGDSALYFCASSVKGDSVGDTQYFGPGTRLTVL.

The genes are TRBV6-2 or TRBV6-3 and TRBJ1-1; D remains ambiguous. The CDR3 contains 12 residues. Germline CDR1 is MNHEY and CDR2 is SVGEGT. Trimming pared 5 bases from V and 6 bases from J, leaving 10 bases between. The DNA for the CDR3 is TGTGCCAGCAGTCACAGTTGGCCTGAAGCTTTCTTT. Translating it yields CASSHSWPEAFF.

The V and J genes are TRBV20-1 and TRBJ2-7; a possible D gene is TRBD1 (6 bases). V dropped 6 bases and J dropped 2 bases, with 14 bases sitting between them. Germline values: CDR1 DFQATT, CDR2 SNEGSKA (reference sequence). The CDR3 is 13 residues long. The CDR3 DNA reads TGCAGTGCGCCAAGACAGGCTACCTACGAGCAGTACTTC. Translation: CSAPRQATYEQYF.

This clonotype was recorded a few times. The V call is TRBV28, the J call TRBJ2-2, with D hard to call. The CDR3 length is 12 residues. V dropped 10 bases and J dropped 7 bases, with 13 bases sitting between them. Germline-derived CDR1 and CDR2 are MDHEN and SYDVKM. CDR3 nucleotides: TGTGCCACGCGAATAGGTTTCGGGGAGCTGTTTTTT. It codes for CATRIGFGELFF.

This clonotype was counted between two and nine times. V gene TRBV24-1 combines with J gene TRBJ1-2; D unclear. Looked up from germline, CDR1 is KGHDR and CDR2 is SFDVKD. V was trimmed by 4 bases and J by 10 bases, leaving 15 bases between them. This CDR3 comprises 13 residues. CDR3 sequence reads: CATSDNIRTDYTF. In nucleotides, the CDR3 is TGTGCCACCAGTGACAACATTCGCACGGACTACACCTTC.

The table lists this clonotype with a few counts. CDR3 protein: CAISDGTSGIEQYF. The DNA of the CDR3 is TGTGCCATCAGTGATGGGACTAGCGGGATCGAGCAGTACTTC. V gene TRBV10-3 combines with J gene TRBJ2-7; 13 bases line up with TRBD2. The length of the CDR3 is 14 residues. From germline, CDR1 is ENHRY and CDR2 SYGVKD. Losses at the gene ends were 3 bases for V and 6 bases for J; bases not matched to a gene: 2.

The gene calls are TRBV27 and TRBJ2-2; TRBD1 matches 10 bases. Germline CDR1 reads MNHEY; CDR2 reads SMNVEV (reference sequence). V lost 2 bases to trimming and J lost 4 bases; unmatched junction nucleotides: 7. This CDR3 region has 17 residues. The CDR3 DNA is TGTGCCAGCAGTTTAGACTCAGACAGGGGGCGCACCGGGGAGCTGTTTTTT. It codes for CASSLDSDRGRTGELFF.

This chain uses TRBV10-3 with TRBJ2-5; perhaps TRBD2 as D (5 bases). Between the trimmed V and J ends, which lost 4 bases and 1 base, there was a span of 7 bases. The CDR3 length is 13 residues. CDR1 is ENHRY and CDR2 is SYGVKD in the germline V gene. The CDR3 region is CAISASGQETQYF. The DNA of the CDR3 is TGTGCCATCAGTGCCAGCGGCCAAGAGACCCAGTACTTC.

The rearrangement uses TRBV28 and TRBJ1-1; 7 bases fit TRBD1. CDR1 and CDR2 (germline): MDHEN, SYDVKM. CDR3 length: 16 residues. The J segment lost 4 bases and the V segment lost 4 bases, leaving 12 bases of the junction unmatched. The CDR3, as DNA: TGTGCCAGCAGTTCCACCCGGACAGGAGGAAGCACTGAAGCTTTCTTT. It encodes CASSSTRTGGSTEAFF.

The genes are TRBV24-1 and TRBJ2-3; TRBD2 matches 7 bases. This CDR3 is built from 14 residues. The ends lost 5 bases at V and 2 bases at J; junction bases unmatched: 3. The germline gives CDR1 KGHDR, CDR2 SFDVKD. CDR3 DNA sequence: TGTGCCACCAGTGCTAGCGGTGACACAGATACGCAGTATTTT. It is translated as CATSASGDTDTQYF.